This TCR beta chain was sequenced for a study of cytomegalovirus exposure and HLA in healthy donors (dated by TCRdb to 2015 to 2018). Context from the whole study: In an earlier analysis of some 610 of the donors, 250 to 350 Gb of sequence data and 117 million unique TCR beta sequences from about 190 million T cells were reported. An early release covering about 600 HLA-typed donors comprised approximately 300 gigabases of sequencing data and 85 million to 100 million unique TCR sequences. Of the roughly 390 genotyped donors, over 70% fell in the genetic ancestry cluster associated with self-reported Caucasian donors. The study aimed to test whether signatures of past pathogen exposure could be identified by cataloging public T cell receptors. The study profiled the T cell repertoires of around 700 subjects by immunosequencing and related them to cytomegalovirus serostatus. Besides the first cohort of approximately 670 subjects, a separate validation cohort made up of some 110 different subjects was used. The study combined high-throughput TCR immunosequencing, statistical association of individual TCRs with disease status, and machine learning to predict cytomegalovirus infection status. A later analysis re-analyzed previously published TCR beta repertoires from 600 to 850 donors and added high-resolution HLA genotyping to study TCR occurrence patterns. The later analysis used no new phenotypic data to find candidate immune exposures, relying instead on TCR beta sequences and their occurrence across donors. In an earlier analysis of several hundred of the donors, high-throughput TCR beta sequencing was used to judge whether each TCR beta V gene segment behaved as functional or pseudogenic. Donor age, sex, ethnicity and CMV serostatus were compiled alongside the repertoire data. In a later genetic analysis, genome-wide SNP genotypes for about three fifths of the 666 donors were used, and that subset was treated as a discovery cohort. All discovery cohort repertoires had been generated on a single sequencing platform. Both class I and class II loci were covered by HLA typing, at four-digit resolution. Typing coverage varied by locus: about 629-630 donors for A, B, C, DRB1 and DQB1; roughly 510 for DQA1; about 570 for DPA1; approximately 490 for DPB1. Because of strong linkage in the cohort, a handful of DR-DQ haplotypes were treated as single units for association and clustering. Among approximately 370 genotyped donors of the cohort, an average of approximately 240,000 unique TCR beta nucleotide sequences was sequenced per donor, of which 15% to 20% were non-productive.

This clone was seen a single time. Which antigen it targets is not known. Per-base qualities were not stored, and no clone one base away is much larger. The same CDR3 arises from other DNA sequences in this sample as well. The cohort consisted of 666 healthy bone marrow donors. All cohort members were sampled while nominally healthy, although unrecorded immune exposures were likely present. The donor tested CMV seronegative and was one of the 352 seronegative cohort members. Every donor gave a peripheral blood sample, and the peripheral blood mononuclear cells from that sample were used for TCR beta sequencing. The Qiagen DNeasy Blood Extraction Kit was used to extract genomic DNA from the blood cell samples. Overall results and qualifications from the work: A later analysis found that most CMV-associated TCR beta chains appeared HLA-restricted, with HLA associations seemingly driven largely by CMV exposure. In the study, 150 to 200 TCR beta chains were listed as associated with cytomegalovirus. When HLA alleles, especially DR and DQ, strongly co-occurred, attributing TCR associations to individual alleles was difficult. According to the authors, the approach could potentially be generalized to other disease states and immunological phenotypes. Correlated functional status among segregating V segments might be attributable to linkage disequilibrium, but an unknown experimental factor could not be ruled out. A later analysis found that TCR association rates varied across HLA loci, with DRB1 alleles showing the most associated TCRs and HLA-C alleles the fewest. Most TCR sequences were seen in very few donors, while some public TCRs were found in many individuals. Because some donors lacked HLA typing at each locus, the association tests relied only on the typed subset. In an earlier analysis of approximately 590 of the donors, most TCR beta V segments appeared in productive rearrangements about 90% or about 30% of the time, broadly matching IMGT annotations. Because the 87-base-pair reads could not distinguish some IMGT-functional V segments, including TRBV6-2 and TRBV6-3, those segments were excluded. The cohort was sequenced for TCR beta chains only, and without alpha or paired-chain data the features that could be detected were limited. In a later genetic analysis, a missense DCLRE1C variant was associated with V-gene and J-gene trimming of TCR beta chains, and the association was replicated in an independent cohort. A further reported finding was that TCR beta sequences accurately predicted the HLA-A and HLA-B alleles for most subjects in the first cohort. Specific HLA alleles were associated with 15,000 to 20,000 TCR beta sequences at a false discovery rate of 0.05 in a later analysis. Roughly uniform sequencing depth across donors was assumed in presence/absence analyses, although this assumption may not hold. A cluster of highly shared sequence variants was judged likely to represent a technical artifact of the sequencing pipeline. Compared with the approximately 600-donor mean, donors in an Asian-associated ancestry cluster had fewer N-insertions in productive TCRs, according to a later genetic analysis. Compared with equally common non-associated chains, HLA-associated TCR beta chains in a later analysis were more clonally expanded and had lower generation probabilities. CMV serostatus was the only immune exposure information available for the cohort. Several of the top co-occurrence clusters appeared to be linked to parvovirus B19, influenza, CMV and Epstein-Barr virus, according to a later analysis. Cytomegalovirus status was reported to be diagnosed by the classifier with high specificity and sensitivity in both the original and validation cohorts. Because counts were too low, some 17 rarely observed V segments, including chromosome 9 orphons, were left out of the earlier analysis of a few hundred of the donors. A few of the identified cytomegalovirus-associated TCR beta chains were confirmed in vitro to be specific for cytomegalovirus antigens.

The CDR3 starts with the cysteine, ends with the phenylalanine, and has 14 residues. The read is trimmed to its CDR3 DNA, 42 bases read in frame from base 1. The germline V gene supplies CDR1 KGHSH and CDR2 LQKENI. The junction carries 6 bases between V and J, which are trimmed by 3 bases and 0 bases respectively. The method was the immunoSEQ multiplex PCR assay. The multiplex PCR relied on a mix of 60 forward primers for TCR Vbeta segments and 13 reverse primers for TCR Jbeta segments. Amplification of the CDR3 region of rearranged TCR beta genes was performed with a multiplex PCR assay on genomic DNA. On the Illumina HiSeq System, the amplified TCR beta libraries were sequenced as 87-base-pair reads. As for the original processing: A later analysis counted approximately 74 million unique TCR beta chains across the roughly 700 repertoires, and 10 million to 12 million of these chains were shared by at least two donors. Raw reads were error-corrected and collapsed into unique sequences with a nearest-neighbor algorithm that merged closely related sequences to remove PCR and sequencing errors. Alignment of CDR3 sequences to IMGT reference sequences was used to assign V, D and J gene segments. For a sequence to be retained, at least a six-nucleotide match to both a V gene segment and a J gene segment was required. Rearrangements were classified as productive when the CDR3 lacked stop codons and remained in frame with V and J, and all other rearrangements were classified as non-productive. Following IMGT convention, CDR3 was defined as the stretch from the second conserved V-encoded cysteine to the conserved J-encoded phenylalanine. The earlier analysis of 550 to 650 of the donors excluded any sequence lacking an unambiguous match to a single V gene segment. In an earlier analysis of 500 to 750 of the donors, V segments were called functional above 56.7% productive rearrangements and were called segregating when the between-donor standard deviation exceeded 5%. A statistical classification framework was built to diagnose cytomegalovirus status from the catalog of TCR beta chain sequences. In a later analysis, TCR nucleotide sequences were compared against IMGT/GENE-DB human TR gene sequences so that V and J genes could be assigned. The TCRdist pipeline was used in a later analysis to assign CDR3 sequences and most-parsimonious VDJ recombination scenarios. In a later analysis, every TCR beta chain was defined by the combination of its CDR3 amino acid sequence and its V-gene family, and reads without a unique V-gene family were dropped. To address suspected cross-contamination and a sequencing artifact, a later analysis removed approximately 590 highly shared, low-generation-probability nucleotide sequences. In a later analysis, a clonal expansion index for each public chain was calculated from normalized within-repertoire ranks of inferred template counts. In a later analysis, generation probabilities were computed with a VDJ recombination model fitted to out-of-frame rearrangements, and the resulting probabilities were checked against IGoR. A later analysis scored TCR-TCR, TCR-HLA and TCR-CMV co-occurrence with hypergeometric tests, applying a repertoire-size bias correction to TCR pairs. In a later analysis, false discovery rates were estimated by permuting HLA or CMV assignments 20 times. In a later analysis, co-occurring TCRs were grouped using DBSCAN, with TCRdist sequence similarity added in when clustering inside HLA-allele-positive subsets. Repertoires with fewer than 30,000 or more than 120,000 public chains, plus five repertoires with anomalous nucleotide sharing, were excluded from co-occurrence clustering. The source is immuneACCESS, and TCRdb retained only in-frame sequences with V and J called. Part of the clones is not carried over; for the studies checked, unresolved V genes explain less than half of this, and the remainder is unexplained. V and J calls and clone size come straight from that table; D and trimming were deduced from the DNA. The sample table lists approximately 220,000 clones, over 70% of them with a count of one. Roughly 0.71% of the sample rests with the top ten.

The sequence was obtained from a boy aged 2 to 9 in good health and CMV-seronegative. Sequencing was performed on PBMCs. In this chain, TRBV18 is recombined with TRBJ2-1; the D gene is perhaps TRBD2, from 6 matching bases. CDR3 protein: CASSPGSSYNEQFF. In nucleotide form, the sequence is TGTGCCAGCTCACCCGGGAGCTCCTACAATGAGCAGTTCTTC.